These 28 T cell receptor beta chains were sequenced from one sample in a study of blood T cell repertoires in COVID-19. The repertoire was sequenced with immunoSEQ multiplex PCR; TCRdb's copy has only in-frame clones and lacks some. The data hold approximately 230,000 clones, with about 91% observed a single time. Source material: peripheral blood. These receptor sequences come from a woman in her twenties or thirties with COVID-19, enrolled during active disease.

J is TRBJ2-7 and V is TRBV5-5; 9 bases match TRBD1. CDR1 is SGHKS, CDR2 YYEKEE, per germline (reference sequence). The CDR3 has 16 amino acids. The J segment lost 6 bases and the V segment lost 7 bases, leaving 17 bases of the junction unmatched. The CDR3 bases are TGTGCCAGCGGATGGACAGGGGATACCTCTTTGGGCGAGCAGTACGTC. The encoded protein is CASGWTGDTSLGEQYV.

A remark on this clone: One junction end disagrees with the germline gene, perhaps due to a read error. This chain uses TRBV9 with TRBJ2-3; D is unclear. Germline loops: CDR1 SGDLS, CDR2 YYNGEE. This CDR3 is 13 amino acids long. CDR3 sequence (DNA): TGTGCCAGCACCTCCGGCGGTCCAGATATGCAGTATTTT. It yields the protein CASTSGGPDMQYF.

This chain links TRBV11-2 with TRBJ1-5; TRBD1 agrees at 11 bases. Germline assignment: CDR1 SGHAT and CDR2 FQNNGV. The trim removed 1 base at V and 6 bases at J, leaving 8 bases unmatched. This CDR3 has 17 amino acids. The CDR3 nucleotides are TGTGCCAGCAGCTTAGGGACAGGGGGCGGGAGTGGTCAGCCCCAGCATTTT. This sequence encodes CASSLGTGGGSGQPQHF.

This clone appeared once. The rearrangement uses TRBV25-1 and TRBJ1-6, with D perhaps TRBD1 (6 bases). Trimming cost V 4 bases and J 10 bases, with 17 bases left between them. There are 15 residues in the CDR3. CDR1 is MGHDK and CDR2 is SYGVNS in the germline V gene. The CDR3 DNA follows: TGTGCCAGCAGTGGACCCGGGGGGCCTCGATCACCCCTCCACTTT. It yields the protein CASSGPGGPRSPLHF.

The V call is TRBV11-1, the J call TRBJ2-5; a weak D match, TRBD2 (5 bases). The V gene's germline CDR1 is SGHAT and CDR2 FQDESV (reference sequence). Trimming cost V 1 base and J 5 bases, with 11 bases left between them. The CDR3 length is 14 residues. CDR3 residues: CASSLGTGLETQYF. In nucleotides, the CDR3 is TGTGCCAGCAGCTTAGGGACGGGGTTGGAGACCCAGTACTTC.

As to this clone: Different DNA sequences within this sample yield the same CDR3. J is TRBJ2-3 and V is TRBV5-4; TRBD1 matches at 8 bases. Germline loops: CDR1 SGHNT, CDR2 YYREEE (reference sequence). This CDR3 is built from 15 residues. The V and J ends lost 2 bases and 2 bases, in that order; junction bases with no gene match: 4. CDR3 in amino acids: CASSLDRGFTDTQYF. CDR3 in DNA: TGTGCCAGCAGCTTAGACAGGGGTTTCACAGATACGCAGTATTTT. The full variable domain, with the rest looked up from reference TRBV5-4 and TRBJ2-3, is ETGVTQSPTHLIKTRGQQVTLRCSSQSGHNTVSWYQQALGQGPQFIFQYYREEENGRGNFPPRFSGLQFPNYSSELNVNALELDDSALYLCASSLDRGFTDTQYFGPGTRLTVL.

The genes are TRBV7-9 and TRBJ2-7; TRBD1 matches 7 bases. V lost 4 bases and J lost 2; bases outside the gene matches: 11. Germline V gene data show CDR1 as SEHNR and CDR2 as FQNEAQ (reference sequence). CDR3 length: 16 amino acids. The CDR3, as DNA: TGTGCCAGCAGCTCTGATGACAGGGAAGAGGCCTACGAGCAGTACTTC. It codes for CASSSDDREEAYEQYF.

The chain joins TRBV28 to TRBJ1-3; 10 positions agree with TRBD1. The CDR3 is made up of 16 amino acids. Germline V CDR1 and CDR2: MDHEN, SYDVKM. The J segment lost 11 bases and the V segment lost 3 bases, leaving 13 bases of the junction unmatched. DNA for the CDR3: TGTGCCAGCAGTTTCCCATTCCGGGACAGGGGCCAGGCCATATATTTT. It specifies CASSFPFRDRGQAIYF.

The rearrangement uses TRBV13 and TRBJ2-5, with 8 positions matching TRBD2. Looked up from germline, CDR1 is PRHDT and CDR2 is FYEKMQ (reference sequence). This CDR3 is built from 18 residues. J lost 4 bases, V lost 3 bases, and 16 bases had no gene match. The CDR3 DNA reads TGTGCCAGCAGCTTGGGTGGGGTTTGGAGCGGGAGCACAGAGACCCAGTACTTC. It yields the protein CASSLGGVWSGSTETQYF.

The chain recombines TRBV28 with TRBJ1-6; 7 bases align to TRBD1. Germline loops: CDR1 MDHEN, CDR2 SYDVKM. The J segment lost 9 bases and the V segment lost 3 bases, leaving 2 bases of the junction unmatched. This CDR3 has 13 amino acids. CDR3 DNA sequence: TGTGCCAGCAGTTTCAGGGGGGCTTCACCCCTCCACTTT. Amino acid sequence: CASSFRGASPLHF.

This sequence joins TRBV7-2 and TRBJ2-7; 12 bases match TRBD2. There are 13 residues in the CDR3. Per the germline V gene, CDR1 is SGHTA and CDR2 is FQGNSA. With 10 bases clipped from V and 9 bases from J, the junction kept 10 bases outside the gene matches. The CDR3 reads CATDLAGGPGQYF. CDR3 DNA sequence: TGTGCCACTGATCTAGCGGGGGGGCCTGGGCAGTACTTC.

The chain employs TRBV6-2 or TRBV6-3 and TRBJ2-1, with 10 nucleotides matching TRBD1. V was pared by 6 bases and J by 10 bases, with 12 bases of the junction left unmatched. Germline CDR1 MNHEY, CDR2 SVGEGT. This CDR3 is built from 15 residues. CDR3 coding DNA: TGTGCCAGCAGCCTTCAAACCGGGACAGGGGACGAGCAGTTCTTC. As protein: CASSLQTGTGDEQFF.

V usage is TRBV19 and J usage is TRBJ1-1; D remains unclear. Germline values: CDR1 LNHDA, CDR2 SQIVND (reference sequence). The CDR3 contains 15 residues. Trimming shortened V by 6 bases and J by 1 base, and 15 bases separated the two germline ends. The CDR3 protein is CASRPLSAANTEAFF. CDR3 nucleotide sequence: TGTGCCAGTAGACCCCTGTCCGCGGCGAACACTGAAGCTTTCTTT.

V and J are TRBV15 and TRBJ2-2, with D tentatively TRBD1 (6 bases). Germline V gene sequence: CDR1 LNHNV, CDR2 YYDKDF (reference sequence). CDR3 length: 15 amino acids. Trimming removed 3 bases at V and 0 bases at J, with 8 bases between. The CDR3 region is CATSRTGTNTGELFF. In nucleotides, the CDR3 is TGTGCCACCAGCAGGACAGGAACGAACACCGGGGAGCTGTTTTTT.

The chain is built from TRBV5-1 and TRBJ1-1; D is unclear. CDR3 size: 14 residues. CDR1 is SGHRS and CDR2 is YFSETQ in the germline V gene. Trimming shortened V by 5 bases and J by 2 bases, and 13 bases separated the two germline ends. CDR3 amino acids: CASRQVPVNTEAFF. CDR3 nucleotide sequence: TGCGCCAGCAGGCAGGTTCCGGTAAACACTGAAGCTTTCTTT.

This rearrangement joins TRBV6-5 to TRBJ1-4; D is uncertain. Trimming took off 5 bases at V and 7 bases at J, with 11 bases between the two ends. Germline loops: CDR1 MNHEY, CDR2 SVGAGI. The CDR3 spans 13 residues. The CDR3 reads CASSRWEGEKLFF. CDR3 sequence (DNA): TGTGCCAGCAGTCGCTGGGAGGGTGAAAAACTGTTTTTT.

For the CDR3, the DNA is TGTGCCAGCAGCTTAGATTTGGGGACAGGGCTCACAGATACGCAGTATTTT. Translating gives CASSLDLGTGLTDTQYF. The rearrangement joins TRBV11-2 to TRBJ2-3; 9 nucleotides align to TRBD1. The CDR3 runs to 17 residues. From germline, CDR1 is SGHAT and CDR2 FQNNGV. The junction had 6 bases not matched to a gene; V was cut back by 0 bases and J by 2 bases.

This rearrangement joins TRBV9 to TRBJ2-5; 13 bases are shared with TRBD2. Trimming removed 0 bases from V and 3 bases from J; junction bases left unmatched: 2. The length of the CDR3 is 16 residues. In germline, CDR1 is SGDLS, CDR2 YYNGEE. This chain's CDR3 is CASSVGTSGSKETQYF. The CDR3 DNA follows: TGTGCCAGCAGCGTAGGGACTAGCGGGAGTAAAGAGACCCAGTACTTC.

The rearrangement joins TRBV19 to TRBJ1-5; 9 bases agree with TRBD1. J was trimmed by 5 bases and V by 5 bases; bases with no gene match: 4. The CDR3 is made up of 14 amino acids. Germline lookup yields CDR1 LNHDA and CDR2 SQIVND (reference sequence). The CDR3 sequence is CASSGGQGDQPQHF. CDR3 coding DNA: TGTGCCAGTAGTGGGGGACAGGGAGATCAGCCCCAGCATTTT.

The J gene is TRBJ2-6, the V gene TRBV7-2; D perhaps matches TRBD1 (5 bases). V shed 0 bases and J shed 3 bases, with 9 bases lying between them. In germline, CDR1 is SGHTA, CDR2 FQGNSA. There are 16 residues in the CDR3. CDR3 in amino acids: CASSLAGVGGANVLTF. The CDR3 DNA is TGTGCCAGCAGCTTAGCAGGGGTCGGTGGGGCCAACGTCCTGACTTTC.

V gene TRBV6-5 combines with J gene TRBJ1-2, with TRBD1 identical over 9 bases. Germline CDR1 MNHEY, CDR2 SVGAGI. The CDR3 is 14 amino acids. V gave up 6 bases and J gave up 6 bases; unmatched junction bases: 8. CDR3 nucleotides: TGTGCCAGCAGCGACAGGGGGTCGGAGAATGGCTACACCTTC. Translation gives CASSDRGSENGYTF.

As concerns this clone: The same CDR3 also results from other DNA sequences found in this sample. The gene calls are TRBV7-2 and TRBJ1-6; 7 bases agree with TRBD1. The CDR3 is 15 amino acids. V trimming: 5 bases; J trimming: 6 bases; junction bases outside the gene matches: 7. Germline V gene data show CDR1 as SGHTA and CDR2 as FQGNSA. This CDR3 reads CASSATGTANSPLHF. Written as DNA, the CDR3 is TGTGCCAGCAGCGCAACCGGGACAGCTAATTCACCCCTCCACTTT.

The rearrangement uses TRBV3-1 (or the pseudogene TRBV3-2) and TRBJ2-7; TRBD2 agrees at 9 bases. V gave up 3 bases and J gave up 5 bases; unmatched junction bases: 2. Germline loops: CDR1 LGHDT, CDR2 YNNKEL (reference sequence). This CDR3 has 13 residues. CDR3 DNA: TGTGCCAGCAGCCATAGCGGGAGAAACGAGCAGTACGTC. It specifies CASSHSGRNEQYV.

The chain uses TRBV5-8 and TRBJ1-4; D remains unclear. Per germline, CDR1 SGHTS and CDR2 YDEGEE. This CDR3 is 14 amino acids long. V was trimmed by 1 base and J by 4 bases, leaving 8 bases between them. For the CDR3, the DNA is TGTGCCAGCAGCTTGCCAGTCAATAATGAAAAACTGTTTTTT. The encoded protein is CASSLPVNNEKLFF.

This clone was observed once. The chain couples TRBV6-5 to TRBJ2-7, with 8 positions matching TRBD1. The trim removed 5 bases at V and 1 base at J, leaving 7 bases unmatched. The CDR3 has 15 amino acids. Germline loops: CDR1 MNHEY, CDR2 SVGAGI. The CDR3 region is CASSPRQGLSYEQYV. CDR3 bases: TGTGCCAGCAGTCCAAGACAGGGGTTGTCCTACGAGCAGTACGTC.

This clone was seen only once. The V and J genes are TRBV5-1 and TRBJ2-3, with 9 bases lining up with TRBD2. The CDR3 runs 16 residues. J was trimmed by 0 bases and V by 3 bases; bases with no gene match: 5. From germline, CDR1 is SGHRS and CDR2 YFSETQ. The CDR3 bases are TGCGCCAGCAGCTGGAGCGGGAGGACTAGCACAGATACGCAGTATTTT. Translation gives CASSWSGRTSTDTQYF.

This clone is a singleton in its sample. The chain has TRBV4-3 and TRBJ1-6; D possibly corresponds to TRBD1 (5 bases). The CDR3 has 15 residues. CDR1 and CDR2 (germline): LGHNA, YSLEER. V was pared by 2 bases and J by 7 bases, with 12 bases between. As DNA, the CDR3 is TGCGCCAGCAGCCAATCAGACAGATTGAATTCACCCCTCCACTTT. Residues: CASSQSDRLNSPLHF.

The chain links TRBV15 to TRBJ2-1; perhaps TRBD2 as D (6 bases). CDR3 length: 14 amino acids. Per germline, CDR1 LNHNV and CDR2 YYDKDF (reference sequence). Trimming took off 0 bases at V and 8 bases at J, with 11 bases between the two ends. CDR3 in amino acids: CATSRDLALDEQFF. The CDR3 DNA is TGTGCCACCAGCAGAGACCTAGCGTTGGATGAGCAGTTCTTC.